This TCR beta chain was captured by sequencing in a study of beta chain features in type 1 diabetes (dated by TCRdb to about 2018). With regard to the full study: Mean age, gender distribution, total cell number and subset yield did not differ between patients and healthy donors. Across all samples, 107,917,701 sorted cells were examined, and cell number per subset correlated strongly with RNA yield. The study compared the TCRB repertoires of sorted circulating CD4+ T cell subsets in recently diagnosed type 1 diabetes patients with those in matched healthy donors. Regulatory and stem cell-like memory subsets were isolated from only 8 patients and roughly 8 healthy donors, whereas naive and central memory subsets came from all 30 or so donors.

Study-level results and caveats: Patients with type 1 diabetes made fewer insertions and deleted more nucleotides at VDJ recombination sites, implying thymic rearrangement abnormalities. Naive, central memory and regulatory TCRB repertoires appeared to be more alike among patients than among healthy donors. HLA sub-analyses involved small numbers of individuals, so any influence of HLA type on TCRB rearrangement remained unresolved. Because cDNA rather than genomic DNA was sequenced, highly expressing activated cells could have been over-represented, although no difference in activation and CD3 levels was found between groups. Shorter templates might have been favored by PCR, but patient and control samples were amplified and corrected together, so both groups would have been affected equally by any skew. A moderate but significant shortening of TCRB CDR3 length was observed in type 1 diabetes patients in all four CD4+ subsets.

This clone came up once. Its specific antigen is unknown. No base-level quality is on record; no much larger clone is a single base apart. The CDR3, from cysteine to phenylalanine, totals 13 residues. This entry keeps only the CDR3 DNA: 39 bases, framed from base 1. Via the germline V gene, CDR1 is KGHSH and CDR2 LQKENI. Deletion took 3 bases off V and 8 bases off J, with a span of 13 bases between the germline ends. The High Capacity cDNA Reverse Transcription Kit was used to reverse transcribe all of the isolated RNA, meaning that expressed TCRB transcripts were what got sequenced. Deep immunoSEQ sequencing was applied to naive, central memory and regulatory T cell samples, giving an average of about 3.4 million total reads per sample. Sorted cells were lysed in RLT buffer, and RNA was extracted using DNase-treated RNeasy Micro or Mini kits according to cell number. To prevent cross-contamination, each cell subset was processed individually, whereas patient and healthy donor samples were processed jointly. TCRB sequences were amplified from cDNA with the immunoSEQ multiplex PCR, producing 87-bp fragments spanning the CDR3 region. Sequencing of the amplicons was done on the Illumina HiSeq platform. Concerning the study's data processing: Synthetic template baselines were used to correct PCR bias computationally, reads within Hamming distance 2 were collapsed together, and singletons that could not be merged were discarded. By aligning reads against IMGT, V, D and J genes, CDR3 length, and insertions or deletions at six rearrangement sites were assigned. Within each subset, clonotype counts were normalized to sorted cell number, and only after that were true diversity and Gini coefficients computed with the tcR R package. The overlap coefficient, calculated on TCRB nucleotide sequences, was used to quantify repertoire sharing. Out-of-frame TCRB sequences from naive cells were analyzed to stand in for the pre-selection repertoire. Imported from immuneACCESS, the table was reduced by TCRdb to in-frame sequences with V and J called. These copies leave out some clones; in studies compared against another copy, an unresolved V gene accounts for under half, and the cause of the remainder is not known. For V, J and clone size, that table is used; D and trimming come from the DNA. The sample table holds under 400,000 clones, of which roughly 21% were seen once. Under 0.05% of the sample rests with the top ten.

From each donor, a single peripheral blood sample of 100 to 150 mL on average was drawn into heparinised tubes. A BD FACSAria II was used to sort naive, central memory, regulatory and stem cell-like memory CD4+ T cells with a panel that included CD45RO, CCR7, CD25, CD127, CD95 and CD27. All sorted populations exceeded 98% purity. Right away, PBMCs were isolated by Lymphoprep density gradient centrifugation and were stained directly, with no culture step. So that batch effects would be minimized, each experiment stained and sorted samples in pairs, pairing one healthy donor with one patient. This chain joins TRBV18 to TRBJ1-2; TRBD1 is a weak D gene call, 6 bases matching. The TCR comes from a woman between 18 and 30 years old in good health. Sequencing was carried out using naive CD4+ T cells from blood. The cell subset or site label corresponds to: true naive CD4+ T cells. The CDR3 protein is CASSPSGGQGYTF. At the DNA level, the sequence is TGTGCCAGCTCACCCTCTGGGGGCCAGGGCTACACCTTC.